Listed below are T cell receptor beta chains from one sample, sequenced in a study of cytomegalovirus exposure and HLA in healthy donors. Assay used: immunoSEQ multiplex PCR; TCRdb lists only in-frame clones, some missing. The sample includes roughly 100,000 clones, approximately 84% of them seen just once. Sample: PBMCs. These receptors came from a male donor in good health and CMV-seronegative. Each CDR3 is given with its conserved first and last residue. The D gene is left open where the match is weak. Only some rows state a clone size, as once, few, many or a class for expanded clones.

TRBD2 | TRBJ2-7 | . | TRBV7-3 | CASSSAGGSPEGHEQYF | TGTGCCAGCAGCTCCGCCGGGGGGAGCCCCGAAGGGCACGAGCAGTACTTC
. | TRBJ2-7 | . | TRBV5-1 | CASSLALTANSYEQYF | TGCGCCAGCAGCTTGGCTTTGACAGCCAACTCCTACGAGCAGTACTTC
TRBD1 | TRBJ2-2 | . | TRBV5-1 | CASSLEGQGIGELFF | TGCGCCAGCAGCTTGGAAGGACAGGGTATCGGGGAGCTGTTTTTT
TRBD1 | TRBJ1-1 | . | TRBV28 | CASSFSGQEQAFF | TGTGCCAGCAGTTTCTCCGGACAGGAACAAGCTTTCTTT
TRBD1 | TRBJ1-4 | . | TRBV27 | CASSSYLRDSTEKLFF | TGTGCCAGCAGTAGCTACCTCCGGGACAGCACTGAAAAACTGTTTTTT
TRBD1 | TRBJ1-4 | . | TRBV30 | CAWSVQGAVEKLFF | TGTGCCTGGAGTGTACAGGGGGCAGTTGAAAAACTGTTTTTT
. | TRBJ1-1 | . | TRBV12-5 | CASGWGEIEAFF | TGTGCTAGTGGTTGGGGGGAGATTGAAGCTTTCTTT
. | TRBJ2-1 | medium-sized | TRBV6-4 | CASSPNSYNEQFF | TGTGCCAGCAGTCCCAACTCCTACAATGAGCAGTTCTTC
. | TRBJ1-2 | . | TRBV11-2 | CAHRPLMGAEGYTF | TGTGCCCACAGACCACTTATGGGGGCAGAAGGCTACACCTTC
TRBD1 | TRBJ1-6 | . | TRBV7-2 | CASSFGTGPAAPLHF | TGTGCCAGCAGCTTCGGGACAGGTCCAGCAGCACCCCTCCACTTT
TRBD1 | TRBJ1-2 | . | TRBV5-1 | CASTGQGDGYTF | TGCGCCAGTACCGGACAGGGGGATGGCTACACCTTC
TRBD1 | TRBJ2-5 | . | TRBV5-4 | CASSLVRGRGGETQYF | TGTGCCAGCAGCTTGGTCAGGGGGCGAGGAGGGGAGACCCAGTACTTC
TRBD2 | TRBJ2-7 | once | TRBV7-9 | CASSSEAGWLAGSYEQYF | TGTGCCAGCAGCTCAGAGGCCGGATGGCTAGCGGGATCCTACGAGCAGTACTTC
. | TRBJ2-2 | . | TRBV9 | CASSADSYTGELFF | TGTGCCAGCAGCGCGGACAGTTACACCGGGGAGCTGTTTTTT
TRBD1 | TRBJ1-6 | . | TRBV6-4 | CASSPDRGHPSPLHF | TGTGCCAGCAGTCCGGACAGGGGCCATCCCTCACCCCTCCACTTT
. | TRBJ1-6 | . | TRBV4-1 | CASSQDSHSPLHF | TGCGCCAGCAGCCAAGATTCTCATTCACCCCTCCACTTT
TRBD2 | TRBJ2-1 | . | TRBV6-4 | CASRTTSSHYNEQFF | TGTGCCAGCAGGACGACTAGCAGCCACTACAATGAGCAGTTCTTC
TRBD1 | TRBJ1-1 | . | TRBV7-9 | CASSAGQVLNTEAFF | TGTGCCAGCAGCGCGGGACAGGTTTTAAACACTGAAGCTTTCTTT
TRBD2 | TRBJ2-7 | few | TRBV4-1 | CASSQERAGGTYEQYF | TGCGCCAGCAGCCAAGAGAGGGCGGGAGGGACCTACGAGCAGTACTTC
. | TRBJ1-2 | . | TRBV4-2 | CASSVKGGGANGYTF | TGTGCCAGCAGCGTTAAGGGTGGGGGGGCAAATGGCTACACCTTC
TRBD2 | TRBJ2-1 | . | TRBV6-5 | CASSLAGGPFNEQFF | TGTGCCAGCAGTCTAGCGGGAGGGCCCTTCAATGAGCAGTTCTTC
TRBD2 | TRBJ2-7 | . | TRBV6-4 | CASSEELAGGYEQYF | TGTGCCAGCAGTGAGGAACTAGCGGGAGGGTACGAGCAGTACTTC